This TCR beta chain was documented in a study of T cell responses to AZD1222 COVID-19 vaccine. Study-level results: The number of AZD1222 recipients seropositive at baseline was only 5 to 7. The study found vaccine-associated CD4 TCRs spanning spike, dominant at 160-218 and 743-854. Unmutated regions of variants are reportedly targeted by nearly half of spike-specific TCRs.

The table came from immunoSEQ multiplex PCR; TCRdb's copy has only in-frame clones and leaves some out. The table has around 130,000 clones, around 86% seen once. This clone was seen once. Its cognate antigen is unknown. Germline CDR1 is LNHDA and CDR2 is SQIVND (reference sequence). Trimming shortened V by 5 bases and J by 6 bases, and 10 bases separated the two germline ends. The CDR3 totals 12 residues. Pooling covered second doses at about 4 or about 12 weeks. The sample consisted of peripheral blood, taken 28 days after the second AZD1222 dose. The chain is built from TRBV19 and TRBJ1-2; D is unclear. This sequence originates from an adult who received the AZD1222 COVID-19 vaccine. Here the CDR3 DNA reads TGTGCCAGTAGTGTAAGTGGAGATGGCTACACCTTC. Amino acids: CASSVSGDGYTF.